The 15 T cell receptor beta chains below all came from one sample that was sequenced in a study of blood T cell repertoires in COVID-19. The table came from immunoSEQ multiplex PCR; TCRdb's copy has only in-frame clones and leaves some out. Among 55,000 to 65,000 clones listed, about 90% were seen once. Material for sequencing was peripheral blood. The receptors stem from an elderly man in a cohort sampled during active COVID-19.

The chain links TRBV19 to TRBJ2-7, with TRBD1 matching 11 bases. V shed 4 bases, J shed 0 bases, and the junction held 5 bases outside the gene matches. Germline V gives CDR1 LNHDA, CDR2 SQIVND (reference sequence). This CDR3 comprises 16 residues. CDR3 protein: CASSKSGTGGSYEQYF. Here the CDR3 DNA reads TGTGCCAGTAGTAAATCCGGGACAGGGGGCTCCTACGAGCAGTACTTC.

The chain is built from TRBV7-3 and TRBJ2-3; 8 nucleotides align to TRBD2. After removal of 5 bases from V and 2 bases from J, the junction contained 3 bases not matched to a gene. Germline CDR1 is SGHTA and CDR2 is FQGTGA. This CDR3 is built from 14 residues. The CDR3 DNA follows: TGTGCCAGCAGCCCGGGGGGGAACACAGATACGCAGTATTTT. It yields the protein CASSPGGNTDTQYF.

The chain carries TRBV19 and TRBJ2-5; 9 bases match TRBD2. The CDR3 loop spans 16 amino acids. The V gene's germline CDR1 is LNHDA and CDR2 SQIVND (reference sequence). With V trimmed by 1 base and J by 1 base, 4 bases remained unmatched. The CDR3 here is CASSIVLAGRQETQYF. CDR3 sequence (DNA): TGTGCCAGTAGTATAGTCCTAGCGGGGCGCCAAGAGACCCAGTACTTC.

The chain employs TRBV5-4 and TRBJ2-3, with D possibly being TRBD2 (6 bases). This CDR3 is 15 amino acids long. V was cut by 0 bases and J by 2 bases, with 10 bases left in between. Germline values: CDR1 SGHNT, CDR2 YYREEE (reference sequence). The CDR3 loop reads CASSLEASVTDTQYF. The CDR3 DNA reads TGTGCCAGCAGCTTGGAAGCTAGCGTCACAGATACGCAGTATTTT.

CDR3 DNA sequence: TGTGCCAGCAGCCTATTGACTAGCGGAAGCACAGATACGCAGTATTTT. It yields the protein CASSLLTSGSTDTQYF. This chain connects TRBV4-2 to TRBJ2-3; 9 bases match TRBD2. The length of the CDR3 is 16 residues. J was trimmed by 0 bases and V by 4 bases; bases with no gene match: 5. Germline-derived CDR1 and CDR2 are LGHNA and YNFKEQ.

CDR3 DNA sequence: TGTGCCAGCAGCTTATATAGCAATCAGCCCCAGCATTTT. This translates into CASSLYSNQPQHF. The chain uses TRBV11-2 and TRBJ1-5; D gene uncertain. The CDR3 is 13 residues long. Trimming removed 2 bases at V and 0 bases at J, with 2 bases between. CDR1 is SGHAT, CDR2 FQNNGV, per germline.

This clone was picked up one time. V usage is TRBV7-2 and J usage is TRBJ2-7; D may be TRBD2 (6 bases). The CDR3 runs to 15 residues. Germline V CDR1 and CDR2: SGHTA, FQGNSA. Trimming took off 4 bases at V and 0 bases at J, with 13 bases between the two ends. The CDR3 spells CASSSAGSSSYEQYF. The DNA for the CDR3 is TGTGCCAGCAGCTCCGCGGGGAGTAGCTCCTACGAGCAGTACTTC.

The J gene is TRBJ2-3, the V gene TRBV5-1, with 12 positions matching TRBD2. Germline CDR1 SGHRS, CDR2 YFSETQ. The CDR3 is made up of 19 amino acids. V gave up 0 bases and J gave up 0 bases; unmatched junction bases: 8. CDR3 sequence reads: CASSLGRTSGITSTDTQYF. The CDR3 DNA sequence: TGCGCCAGCAGCTTGGGGAGGACTAGCGGGATTACTAGCACAGATACGCAGTATTTT. Combining the CDR3 with reference TRBV5-1 and TRBJ2-3 gives the whole variable domain KAGVTQTPRYLIKTRGQQVTLSCSPISGHRSVSWYQQTPGQGLQFLFEYFSETQRNKGNFPGRFSGRQFSNSRSEMNVSTLELGDSALYLCASSLGRTSGITSTDTQYFGPGTRLTVL.

The genes are TRBV9 and TRBJ2-3; TRBD2 matches at 7 bases. The CDR3 contains 15 residues. V lost 0 bases and J lost 6; bases outside the gene matches: 7. CDR1 is SGDLS and CDR2 is YYNGEE in the germline V gene. The chain's CDR3 is CASSVGGGGSDTQYF. CDR3 nucleotide sequence: TGTGCCAGCAGCGTAGGGGGCGGGGGAAGTGATACGCAGTATTTT.

This chain links TRBV7-3 with TRBJ2-1, with D tentatively TRBD2 (5 bases). Trimming took off 5 bases at V and 4 bases at J, with 9 bases between the two ends. The germline CDR1 and CDR2 sequences are SGHTA and FQGTGA. CDR3 length: 13 residues. The CDR3 sequence is CASSPDLYNEQFF. CDR3 bases: TGTGCCAGCAGCCCGGACTTATACAATGAGCAGTTCTTC.

V gene TRBV15 combines with J gene TRBJ2-5, with TRBD2 matching over 10 bases. The V segment lost 0 bases and the J segment 1 base; nucleotides outside the gene matches: 8. The germline V gene has CDR1 LNHNV and CDR2 YYDKDF (reference sequence). The CDR3 consists of 18 residues. CDR3 amino acids: CATSRDQGAGGIQETQYF. The CDR3 nucleotides are TGTGCCACCAGCAGAGATCAGGGAGCGGGGGGGATCCAAGAGACCCAGTACTTC.

J is TRBJ2-5 and V is TRBV7-9; the D is unclear. The CDR3 contains 12 residues. Germline lookup yields CDR1 SEHNR and CDR2 FQNEAQ (reference sequence). The germline V and J ends were trimmed by 5 bases and 3 bases, with 7 bases remaining between them. The chain's CDR3 is CASSHLEETQYF. DNA for the CDR3: TGTGCCAGCAGCCACTTAGAAGAGACCCAGTACTTC.

The chain combines TRBV18 with TRBJ2-5; D might be TRBD1 (6 bases). The V end lost 2 bases, the J end lost 2 bases, and 12 bases lay between the germline ends. The CDR3 is 15 amino acids. CDR1 and CDR2 from the germline V gene are KGHSH and LQKENI. The DNA for the CDR3 is TGTGCCAGCTCACCAAGCTGGGACAAACAAGAGACCCAGTACTTC. Protein: CASSPSWDKQETQYF.

The genes are TRBV18 and TRBJ1-2; 7 bases agree with TRBD1. Germline assignment: CDR1 KGHSH and CDR2 LQKENI. V was clipped by 6 bases and J by 0 bases; unmatched bases: 7. The CDR3 has 15 residues. CDR3 coding DNA: TGTGCCAGCTCTTCGACAGGGACCGCTAACTATGGCTACACCTTC. Residues: CASSSTGTANYGYTF.

V gene TRBV29-1 combines with J gene TRBJ1-2; 8 bases are shared with TRBD1. The trim removed 6 bases at V and 2 bases at J, leaving 8 bases unmatched. The germline V gene encodes CDR1 SQVTM and CDR2 ANQGSEA. CDR3 size: 14 residues. CDR3 in amino acids: CSVDGTGVNYGYTF. CDR3 coding DNA: TGCAGCGTAGATGGGACAGGCGTGAACTATGGCTACACCTTC.